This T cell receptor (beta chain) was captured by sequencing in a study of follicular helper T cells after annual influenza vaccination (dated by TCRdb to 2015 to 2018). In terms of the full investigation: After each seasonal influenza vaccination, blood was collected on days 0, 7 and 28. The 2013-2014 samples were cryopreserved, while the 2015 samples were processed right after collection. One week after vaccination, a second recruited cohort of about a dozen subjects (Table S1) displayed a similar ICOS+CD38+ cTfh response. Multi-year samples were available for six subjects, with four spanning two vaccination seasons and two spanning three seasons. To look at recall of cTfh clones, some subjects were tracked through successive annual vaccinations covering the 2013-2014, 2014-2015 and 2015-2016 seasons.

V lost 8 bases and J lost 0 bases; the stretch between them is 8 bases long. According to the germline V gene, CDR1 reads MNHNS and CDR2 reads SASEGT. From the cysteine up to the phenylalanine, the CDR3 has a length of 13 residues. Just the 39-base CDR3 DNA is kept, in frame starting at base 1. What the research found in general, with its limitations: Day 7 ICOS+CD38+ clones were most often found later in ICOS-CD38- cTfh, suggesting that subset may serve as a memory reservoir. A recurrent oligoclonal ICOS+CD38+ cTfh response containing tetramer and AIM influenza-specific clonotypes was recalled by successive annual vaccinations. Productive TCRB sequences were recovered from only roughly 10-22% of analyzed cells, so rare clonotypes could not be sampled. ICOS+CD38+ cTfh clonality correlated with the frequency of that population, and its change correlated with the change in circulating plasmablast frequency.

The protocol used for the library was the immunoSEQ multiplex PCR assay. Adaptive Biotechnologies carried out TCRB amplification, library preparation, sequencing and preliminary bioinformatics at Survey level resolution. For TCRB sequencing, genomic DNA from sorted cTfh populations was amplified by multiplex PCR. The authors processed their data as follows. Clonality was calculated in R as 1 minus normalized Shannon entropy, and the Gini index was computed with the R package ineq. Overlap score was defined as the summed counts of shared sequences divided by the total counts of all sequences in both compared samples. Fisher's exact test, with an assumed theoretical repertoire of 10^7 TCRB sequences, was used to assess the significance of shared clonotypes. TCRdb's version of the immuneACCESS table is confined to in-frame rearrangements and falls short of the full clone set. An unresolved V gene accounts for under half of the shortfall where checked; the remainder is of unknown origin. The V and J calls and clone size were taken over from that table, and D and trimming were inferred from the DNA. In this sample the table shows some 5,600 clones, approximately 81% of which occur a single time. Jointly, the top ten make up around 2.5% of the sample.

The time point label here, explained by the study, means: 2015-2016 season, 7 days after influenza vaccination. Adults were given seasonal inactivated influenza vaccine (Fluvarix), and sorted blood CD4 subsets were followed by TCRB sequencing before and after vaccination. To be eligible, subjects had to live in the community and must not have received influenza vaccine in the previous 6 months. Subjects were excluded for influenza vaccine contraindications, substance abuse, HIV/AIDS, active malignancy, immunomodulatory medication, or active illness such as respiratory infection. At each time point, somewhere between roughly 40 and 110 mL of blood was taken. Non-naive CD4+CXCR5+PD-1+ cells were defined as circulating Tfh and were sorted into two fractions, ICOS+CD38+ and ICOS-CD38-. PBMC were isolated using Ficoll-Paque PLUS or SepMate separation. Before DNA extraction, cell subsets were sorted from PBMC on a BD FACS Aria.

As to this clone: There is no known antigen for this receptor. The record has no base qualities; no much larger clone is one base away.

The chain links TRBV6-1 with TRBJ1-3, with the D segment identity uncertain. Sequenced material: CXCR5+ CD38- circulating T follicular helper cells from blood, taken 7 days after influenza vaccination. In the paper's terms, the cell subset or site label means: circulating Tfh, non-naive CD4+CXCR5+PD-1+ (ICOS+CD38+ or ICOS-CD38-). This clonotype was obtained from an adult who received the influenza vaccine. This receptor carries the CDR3 CASHRDSGNTIYF. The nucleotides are TGTGCCAGCCACCGCGACTCTGGAAACACCATATATTTT.